The present entry profiles one T cell receptor beta chain with its context. What it binds is not known. This record belongs to a study of monozygotic twins with inflammatory bowel disease. Germline V gene lookup returns CDR1 MDHEN and CDR2 SYDVKM. This CDR3 is 16 amino acids long. With eight separate reactions per sample, the authors made cDNA. Researchers used template switching to add UMIs featuring a 6-nucleotide sample barcode. TCRdb reprocessed the 5' RACE reads and keeps a single row for each CDR3 protein, giving no DNA. The sample data list approximately 300,000 distinct CDR3 sequences. Study findings and constraints: Discrimination among different T cell subtypes was not achievable. With others, IBD patients shared fewer clonotypes than healthy twins did, especially with disease activity.

The chain couples TRBV28 to TRBJ2-2; checking the TCRdb D call of TRBD1 is not possible without DNA. Material: blood. This TCR came from a human donor with ulcerative colitis or Crohn's disease, or a healthy co-twin of an affected twin (not recorded which). The CDR3 region is CASRPSGTGPTGELFF.